This T cell receptor beta chain is drawn from a study of PD-L1 blockade in urothelial cancer. Study information: Blood was tested 3 weeks (second dose) and 6 weeks into treatment.

Per the germline V gene, CDR1 is LNHDA and CDR2 is SQIVND (reference sequence). J gave up 4 bases and V 3 bases, and 18 bases lay outside the gene matches. This CDR3 is built from 18 residues. Synthetically made TCR analog templates were put into each PCR as spikes. Profiled with immunoSEQ multiplex PCR; TCRdb holds only in-frame clones, not every one. The sample has about 84,000 clones, roughly 80% seen once. The sequence was obtained from an older man with urothelial cancer. The chain uses TRBV19 and TRBJ2-7; 7 bases align to TRBD2. The starting material was PBMCs, obtained around atezolizumab (anti-PD-L1) treatment. CDR3 sequence: CASSMGVGGGGRPYEQYF. The CDR3 DNA reads TGTGCCAGTAGTATGGGGGTTGGTGGTGGCGGGAGACCTTACGAGCAGTACTTC.